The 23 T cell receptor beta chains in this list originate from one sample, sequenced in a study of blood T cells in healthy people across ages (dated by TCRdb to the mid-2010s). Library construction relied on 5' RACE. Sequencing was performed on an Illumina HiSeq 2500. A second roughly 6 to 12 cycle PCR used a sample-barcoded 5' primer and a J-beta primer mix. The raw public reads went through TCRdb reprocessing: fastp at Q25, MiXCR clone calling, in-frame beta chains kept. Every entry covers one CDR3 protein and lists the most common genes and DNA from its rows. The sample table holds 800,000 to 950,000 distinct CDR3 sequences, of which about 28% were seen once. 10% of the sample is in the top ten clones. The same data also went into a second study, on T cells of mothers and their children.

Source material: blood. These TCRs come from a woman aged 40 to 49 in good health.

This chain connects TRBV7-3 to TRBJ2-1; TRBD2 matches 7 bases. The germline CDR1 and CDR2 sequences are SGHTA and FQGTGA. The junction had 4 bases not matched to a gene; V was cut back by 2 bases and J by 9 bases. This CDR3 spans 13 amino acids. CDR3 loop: CASSLQERGEQFF. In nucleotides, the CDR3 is TGTGCCAGCAGCTTACAGGAGCGGGGTGAGCAGTTCTTC. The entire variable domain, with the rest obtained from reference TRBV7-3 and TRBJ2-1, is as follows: GAGVSQTPSNKVTEKGKYVELRCDPISGHTALYWYRQSLGQGPEFLIYFQGTGAADDSGLPNDRFFAVRPEGSVSTLKIQRTERGDSAVYLCASSLQERGEQFFGPGTRLTVL.

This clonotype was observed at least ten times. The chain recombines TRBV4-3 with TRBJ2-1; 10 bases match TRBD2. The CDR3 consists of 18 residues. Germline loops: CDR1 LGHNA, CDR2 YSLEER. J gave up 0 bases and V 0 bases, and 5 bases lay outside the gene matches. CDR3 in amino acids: CASSQDWASGSSYNEQFF. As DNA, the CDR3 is TGCGCCAGCAGCCAAGATTGGGCTAGCGGGAGCTCCTACAATGAGCAGTTCTTC.

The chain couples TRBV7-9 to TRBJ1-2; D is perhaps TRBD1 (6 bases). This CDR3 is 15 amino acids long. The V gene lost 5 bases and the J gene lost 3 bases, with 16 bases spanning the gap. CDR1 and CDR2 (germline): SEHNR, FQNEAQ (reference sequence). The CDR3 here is CASSPPGTTDYGYTF. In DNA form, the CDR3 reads TGTGCCAGCAGCCCCCCAGGGACAACGGACTATGGCTACACCTTC.

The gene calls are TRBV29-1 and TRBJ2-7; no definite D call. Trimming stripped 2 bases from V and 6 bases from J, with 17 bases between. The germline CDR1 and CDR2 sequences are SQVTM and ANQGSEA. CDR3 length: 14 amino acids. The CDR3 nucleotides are TGCAGCGTTGAATTCCCAGAGGCCCCTCGCGAGCAGTACTTC. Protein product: CSVEFPEAPREQYF.

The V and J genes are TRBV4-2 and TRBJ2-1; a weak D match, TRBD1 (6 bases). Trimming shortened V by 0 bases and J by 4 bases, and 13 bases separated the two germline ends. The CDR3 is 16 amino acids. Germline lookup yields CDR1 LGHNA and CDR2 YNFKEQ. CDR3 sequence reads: CASSQDHRTAYNEQFF. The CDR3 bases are TGTGCCAGCAGCCAAGATCACCGGACAGCTTACAATGAGCAGTTCTTC.

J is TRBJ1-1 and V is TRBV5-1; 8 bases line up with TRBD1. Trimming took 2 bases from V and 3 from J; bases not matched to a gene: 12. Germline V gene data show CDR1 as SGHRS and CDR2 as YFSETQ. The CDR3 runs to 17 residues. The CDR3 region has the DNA TGCGCCAGCAGCTTTAGGAGACAGGGGCTCGTGGACACTGAAGCTTTCTTT. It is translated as CASSFRRQGLVDTEAFF.

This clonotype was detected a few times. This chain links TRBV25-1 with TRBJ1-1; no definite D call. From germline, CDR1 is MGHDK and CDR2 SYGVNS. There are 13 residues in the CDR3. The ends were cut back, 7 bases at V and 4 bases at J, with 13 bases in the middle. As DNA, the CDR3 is TGTGCCAGCAAAATCGGGAGCGTCACTGAAGCTTTCTTT. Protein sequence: CASKIGSVTEAFF.

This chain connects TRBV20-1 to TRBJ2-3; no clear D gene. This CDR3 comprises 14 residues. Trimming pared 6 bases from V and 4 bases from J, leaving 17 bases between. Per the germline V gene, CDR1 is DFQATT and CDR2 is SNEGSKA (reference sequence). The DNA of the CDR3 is TGCAGTGCAAACGACCCCGCGTTACCAGATACGCAGTATTTT. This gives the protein CSANDPALPDTQYF.

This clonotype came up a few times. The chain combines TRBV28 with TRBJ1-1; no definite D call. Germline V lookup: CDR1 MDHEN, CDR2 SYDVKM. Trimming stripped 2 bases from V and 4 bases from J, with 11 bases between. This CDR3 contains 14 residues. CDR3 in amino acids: CASSLDGVATEAFF. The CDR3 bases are TGTGCCAGCAGTTTAGATGGGGTAGCCACTGAAGCTTTCTTT.

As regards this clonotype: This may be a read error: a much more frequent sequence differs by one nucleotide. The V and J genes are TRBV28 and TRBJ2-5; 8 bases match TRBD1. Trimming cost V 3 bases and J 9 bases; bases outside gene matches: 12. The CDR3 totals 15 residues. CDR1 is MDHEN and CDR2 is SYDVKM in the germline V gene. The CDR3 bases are TGTGCCAGCAGTTTTTCCAGGGGGCTGGTGGAGTCCCAGTACTTC. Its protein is CASSFSRGLVESQYF.

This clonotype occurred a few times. The CDR3 bases are TGTGCCAGCATAGTCGACGGTCGCGGCGGCTACACCTTC. This encodes CASIVDGRGGYTF. The rearrangement links TRBV12-3 or TRBV12-4 to TRBJ1-2; D gene ambiguous. Trimming stripped 7 bases from V and 8 bases from J, with 17 bases between. This CDR3 contains 13 residues.

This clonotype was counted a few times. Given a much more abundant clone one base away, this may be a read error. CDR3 nucleotide sequence: TGCAGCGTTGGGATTCTGAACACTGAAGCTTTCTTT. This sequence encodes CSVGILNTEAFF. This chain connects TRBV29-1 to TRBJ1-1; no definite D call. Germline loops: CDR1 SQVTM, CDR2 ANQGSEA. The CDR3 is 12 residues long. V gave up 4 bases and J gave up 0 bases, with 6 bases separating them.

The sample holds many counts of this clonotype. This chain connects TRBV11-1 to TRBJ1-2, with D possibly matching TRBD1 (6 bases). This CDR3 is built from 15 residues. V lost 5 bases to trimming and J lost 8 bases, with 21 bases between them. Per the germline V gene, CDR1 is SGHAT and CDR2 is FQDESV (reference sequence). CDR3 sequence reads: CASSPGVGALAGYTF. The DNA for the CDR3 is TGTGCCAGCAGCCCGGGGGTGGGGGCTTTGGCCGGCTACACCTTC.

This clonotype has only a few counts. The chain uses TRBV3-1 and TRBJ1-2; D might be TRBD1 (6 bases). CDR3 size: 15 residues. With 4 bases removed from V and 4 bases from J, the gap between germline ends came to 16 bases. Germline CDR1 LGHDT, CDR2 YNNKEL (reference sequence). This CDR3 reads CASSRSRQVTYGYTF. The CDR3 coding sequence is TGTGCCAGCAGCCGGTCCCGACAGGTGACCTATGGCTACACCTTC.

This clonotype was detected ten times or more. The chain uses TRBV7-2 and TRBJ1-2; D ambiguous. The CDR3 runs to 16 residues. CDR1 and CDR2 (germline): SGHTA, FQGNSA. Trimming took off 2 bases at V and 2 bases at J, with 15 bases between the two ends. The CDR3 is CASSLSFAGRNYGYTF. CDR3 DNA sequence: TGTGCCAGCAGCTTAAGCTTCGCGGGGAGGAACTATGGCTACACCTTC.

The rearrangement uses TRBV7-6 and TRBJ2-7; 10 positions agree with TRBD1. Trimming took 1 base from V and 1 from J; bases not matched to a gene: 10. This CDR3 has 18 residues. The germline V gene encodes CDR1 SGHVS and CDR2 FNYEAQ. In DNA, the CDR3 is TGTGCCAGCAGCTTAGGAGCCCAAGACAGGGGGCCTTCCTACGAGCAGTACTTC. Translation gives CASSLGAQDRGPSYEQYF.

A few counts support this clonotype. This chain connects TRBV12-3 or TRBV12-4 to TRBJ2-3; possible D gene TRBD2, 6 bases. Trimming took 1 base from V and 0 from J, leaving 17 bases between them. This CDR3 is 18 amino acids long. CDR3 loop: CASSLGGAGSFSTDTQYF. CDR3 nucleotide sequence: TGTGCCAGCAGTTTAGGCGGGGCCGGCAGTTTTAGCACAGATACGCAGTATTTT.

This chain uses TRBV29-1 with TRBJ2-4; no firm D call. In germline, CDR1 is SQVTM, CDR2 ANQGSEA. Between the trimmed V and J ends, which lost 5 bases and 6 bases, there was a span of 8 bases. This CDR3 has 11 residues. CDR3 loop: CSVREINIQYF. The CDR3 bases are TGCAGCGTTCGAGAGATAAACATTCAGTACTTC.

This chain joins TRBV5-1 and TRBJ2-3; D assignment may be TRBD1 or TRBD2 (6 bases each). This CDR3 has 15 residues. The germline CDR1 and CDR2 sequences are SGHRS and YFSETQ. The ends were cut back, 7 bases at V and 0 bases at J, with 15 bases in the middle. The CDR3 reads CASGTGQTSTDTQYF. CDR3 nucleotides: TGCGCCAGCGGGACTGGACAGACCAGCACAGATACGCAGTATTTT. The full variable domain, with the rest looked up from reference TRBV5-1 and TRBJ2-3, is KAGVTQTPRYLIKTRGQQVTLSCSPISGHRSVSWYQQTPGQGLQFLFEYFSETQRNKGNFPGRFSGRQFSNSRSEMNVSTLELGDSALYLCASGTGQTSTDTQYFGPGTRLTVL.

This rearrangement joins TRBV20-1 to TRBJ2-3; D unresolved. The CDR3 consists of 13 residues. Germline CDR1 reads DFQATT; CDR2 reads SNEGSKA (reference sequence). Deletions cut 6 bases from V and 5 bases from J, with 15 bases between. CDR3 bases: TGCAGTGCCCCTGAACTTAGGAGAGATACGCAGTATTTT. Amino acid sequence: CSAPELRRDTQYF.

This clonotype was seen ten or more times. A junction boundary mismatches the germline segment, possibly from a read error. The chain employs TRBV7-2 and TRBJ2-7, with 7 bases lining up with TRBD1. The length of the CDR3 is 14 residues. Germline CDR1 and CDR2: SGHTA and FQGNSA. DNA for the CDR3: TGCGCCAGCAGCAGAAGGGACAGATCCTACGAGCAGTACTTC. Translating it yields CASSRRDRSYEQYF.

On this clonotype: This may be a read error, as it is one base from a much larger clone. The DNA of the CDR3 is TGTGCCAGCAGCTTGATGGCAGTCCGGGGAAACGAGCAGTACTTC. Protein sequence: CASSLMAVRGNEQYF. This chain uses TRBV5-6 with TRBJ2-7; D possibly corresponds to TRBD2 (5 bases). Germline V lookup: CDR1 SGHDT, CDR2 YYEEEE. V was clipped by 1 base and J by 5 bases, with 16 bases between them. The CDR3 totals 15 residues.

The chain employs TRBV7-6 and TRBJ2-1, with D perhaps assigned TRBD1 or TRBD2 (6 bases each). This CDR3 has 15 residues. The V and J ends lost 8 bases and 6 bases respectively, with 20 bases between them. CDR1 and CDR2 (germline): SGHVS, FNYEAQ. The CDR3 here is CASARKGGLTNEQFF. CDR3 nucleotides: TGTGCCAGCGCAAGGAAGGGGGGCTTAACCAATGAGCAGTTCTTC.